Following are 16 T cell receptor beta chains from one sample sequenced in a study of blood T cell repertoires in COVID-19. The protocol was immunoSEQ multiplex PCR, while the TCRdb copy is restricted to in-frame clones and leaves out a portion. The table includes nearly 350,000 clones, more than 70% detected once. The sample taken for sequencing was peripheral blood. These receptor sequences come from a woman in her 70s with COVID-19, enrolled during active disease.

V and J are TRBV7-9 and TRBJ2-3; 10 bases match TRBD2. This CDR3 is built from 15 residues. CDR1 SEHNR and CDR2 FQNEAQ come from the germline V gene (reference sequence). V was pared by 8 bases and J by 0 bases, with 5 bases of the junction left unmatched. CDR3 amino acids: CASPSGGASTDTQYF. CDR3 nucleotides: TGTGCCAGCCCAAGCGGGGGGGCTAGCACAGATACGCAGTATTTT.

The genes are TRBV5-1 and TRBJ1-1; 11 bases align to TRBD1. The CDR3 has 13 residues. Per germline, CDR1 SGHRS and CDR2 YFSETQ. CDR3 sequence (DNA): TGCGCTCGCATGGGGACAGGGGGCACTGAAGCTTTCTTT. Residues: CARMGTGGTEAFF.

Note on this clone: This same CDR3 is encoded by further DNA sequences in the sample. The chain recombines TRBV24-1 with TRBJ2-7, with 9 bases matching TRBD2. V lost 4 bases to trimming and J lost 6 bases; unmatched junction nucleotides: 3. Per the germline V gene, CDR1 is KGHDR and CDR2 is SFDVKD. The CDR3 contains 13 residues. The CDR3 loop is CATSELAGREQYF. DNA of the CDR3: TGTGCCACCAGTGAGCTAGCGGGGCGCGAGCAGTACTTC.

This chain joins TRBV7-3 and TRBJ2-7; unclear D gene. V lost 1 base and J 6 bases, leaving 10 bases between the germline ends. The germline gives CDR1 SGHTA, CDR2 FQGTGA. The CDR3 sequence is 13 residues long. CDR3 sequence reads: CASSLSSWSEQYF. In nucleotides, the CDR3 is TGTGCCAGCAGCTTAAGTAGTTGGAGCGAGCAGTACTTC.

Details on this clone: The junction does not match germline at one end; this may be a read error. The rearrangement links TRBV5-8 to TRBJ1-1; 7 bases match TRBD1. Per germline, CDR1 SGHTS and CDR2 YDEGEE. CDR3 length: 15 residues. CDR3 sequence reads: CASSVQGKGNSEAFF. The DNA of the CDR3 is TGTGCCAGCAGCGTACAGGGGAAGGGAAACAGTGAAGCTTTCTTT.

The J gene is TRBJ2-1, the V gene TRBV7-9; TRBD1 matches at 7 bases. V lost 2 bases to trimming and J lost 9 bases; unmatched junction nucleotides: 10. The germline V gene encodes CDR1 SEHNR and CDR2 FQNEAQ (reference sequence). This CDR3 spans 15 amino acids. CDR3 nucleotide sequence: TGTGCCAGCAGCTTATTTGGACAGGTCGTATTTGAGCAGTTCTTC. As protein: CASSLFGQVVFEQFF.

V usage is TRBV5-1 and J usage is TRBJ2-3, with 13 bases matching TRBD2. V shed 5 bases, J shed 0 bases, and the junction held 3 bases outside the gene matches. CDR3 length: 16 amino acids. The germline CDR1 and CDR2 sequences are SGHRS and YFSETQ. CDR3 sequence: CASRGLAGSSTDTQYF. CDR3 sequence (DNA): TGCGCCAGCAGGGGACTAGCGGGGAGTAGCACAGATACGCAGTATTTT.

The CDR3 sequence: CASSLAGGFTLHF. The CDR3 DNA reads as TGCGCCAGCAGCTTGGCCGGGGGTTTCACCCTCCACTTT. The rearrangement links TRBV5-1 to TRBJ1-6, with D perhaps matching TRBD1 (5 bases). The CDR3 runs 13 residues. V was trimmed by 0 bases and J by 14 bases, leaving 12 bases between them. Germline lookup yields CDR1 SGHRS and CDR2 YFSETQ.

This clone came up a few times. The chain couples TRBV7-6 to TRBJ2-2, with a tentative D call TRBD2 (6 bases). The germline CDR1 and CDR2 sequences are SGHVS and FNYEAQ. The CDR3 spans 15 residues. The V and J ends lost 5 bases and 4 bases respectively, with 14 bases between them. The CDR3 DNA is TGTGCCAGCAGCGAAACCGGGACTTCCACCGGGGAGCTGTTTTTT. Protein: CASSETGTSTGELFF.

The chain combines TRBV6-5 with TRBJ2-3; TRBD2 matches 9 bases. CDR3 length: 16 residues. Unmatched junction bases numbered 7, after V lost 2 bases and J lost 4 bases. The germline gives CDR1 MNHEY, CDR2 SVGAGI. CDR3 DNA sequence: TGTGCCAGCAGTTACGAGTGGCGGGGGGGACCAGATACGCAGTATTTT. It encodes CASSYEWRGGPDTQYF.

The V gene is TRBV5-6, the J gene TRBJ1-2; a weak D match, TRBD1 (6 bases). The CDR3 contains 16 residues. Looked up from germline, CDR1 is SGHDT and CDR2 is YYEEEE. The V and J ends lost 0 bases and 8 bases respectively, with 20 bases between them. This CDR3 is CASSLEVTGIRLGYTF. CDR3 nucleotides: TGTGCCAGCAGCTTGGAGGTGACAGGTATTCGTTTGGGCTACACCTTC.

The CDR3 nucleotides are TGTGCCAGCAGTTACTGGGGGGTATTGGGGACTGAAGCTTTCTTT. This gives the protein CASSYWGVLGTEAFF. The chain recombines TRBV6-2 or TRBV6-3 with TRBJ1-1; maybe TRBD1 (5 bases). V gave up 1 base and J gave up 5 bases, with 14 bases separating them. From germline, CDR1 is MNHEY and CDR2 SVGEGT. The CDR3 loop spans 15 amino acids.

This chain uses TRBV18 with TRBJ1-1, with D possibly TRBD1 on 5 matching bases. There are 13 residues in the CDR3. Trimming stripped 3 bases from V and 5 bases from J, with 10 bases between. Germline lookup yields CDR1 KGHSH and CDR2 LQKENI. The CDR3 reads CASSPKKGTEAFF. The CDR3, as DNA: TGTGCCAGCTCACCCAAGAAGGGGACTGAAGCTTTCTTT.

The genes are TRBV5-1 and TRBJ1-1; perhaps TRBD1 as D (5 bases). V lost 6 bases and J lost 1, with 22 bases in between. The CDR3 length is 17 residues. Germline CDR1 reads SGHRS; CDR2 reads YFSETQ. This CDR3 is CASTLSPGNGRNTEAFF. DNA of the CDR3: TGCGCCAGCACTCTATCCCCAGGGAACGGACGGAACACTGAAGCTTTCTTT.

This clone was seen a few times. The chain combines TRBV19 with TRBJ2-2; 11 nucleotides agree with TRBD2. V dropped 1 base and J dropped 7; count of bases not matched to a gene: 2. The germline gives CDR1 LNHDA, CDR2 SQIVND (reference sequence). The CDR3 spans 15 residues. The CDR3 protein is CASSIVGTSGGELFF. CDR3 in DNA: TGTGCCAGTAGTATAGTAGGGACTAGCGGCGGGGAGCTGTTTTTT.

This clone was detected only a few times. The chain uses TRBV7-2 and TRBJ1-2; 9 positions agree with TRBD1. CDR1 is SGHTA and CDR2 is FQGNSA in the germline V gene. The CDR3 length is 16 residues. V was pared by 1 base and J by 4 bases, with 7 bases of the junction left unmatched. The CDR3 loop reads CASSLGQGGLGYGYTF. The CDR3 DNA reads as TGTGCCAGCAGCTTAGGACAGGGGGGGCTCGGCTATGGCTACACCTTC.